Here is one T cell receptor beta chain with its context. V was pared by 7 bases and J by 0 bases, with 15 bases between. This CDR3 region has 15 residues. Germline V lookup: CDR1 MGHDK, CDR2 SYGVNS. This PCR relied on a set of 60 Vbeta primers and 13 Jbeta primers. Clones were sequenced by immunoSEQ multiplex PCR, and TCRdb holds only the in-frame ones, with some missing. The sample includes about 130,000 clones, about 80% seen only once; the top ten take 3.3%. These data originate in a study of cytomegalovirus exposure and HLA in healthy donors. V usage is TRBV25-1 and J usage is TRBJ1-2; no firm D call. This TCR was sampled from a male donor in good health and CMV-seronegative. Source material: PBMCs. The chain's CDR3 is CASTSGTTSNYGYTF. CDR3 nucleotides: TGTGCCAGCACCTCGGGAACCACTTCTAACTATGGCTACACCTTC.